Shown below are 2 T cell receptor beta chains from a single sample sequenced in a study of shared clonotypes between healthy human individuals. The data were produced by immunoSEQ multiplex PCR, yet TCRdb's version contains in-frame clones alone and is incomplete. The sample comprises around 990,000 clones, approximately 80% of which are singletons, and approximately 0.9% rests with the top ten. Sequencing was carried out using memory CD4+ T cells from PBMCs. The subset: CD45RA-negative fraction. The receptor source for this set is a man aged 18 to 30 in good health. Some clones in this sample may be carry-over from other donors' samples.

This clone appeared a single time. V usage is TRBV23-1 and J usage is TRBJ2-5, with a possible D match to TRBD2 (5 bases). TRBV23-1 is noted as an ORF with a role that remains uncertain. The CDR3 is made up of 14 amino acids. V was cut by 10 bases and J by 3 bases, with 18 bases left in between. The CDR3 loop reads CAILTGISKETQYF. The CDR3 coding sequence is TGCGCCATCCTCACGGGGATCTCAAAAGAGACCCAGTACTTC.

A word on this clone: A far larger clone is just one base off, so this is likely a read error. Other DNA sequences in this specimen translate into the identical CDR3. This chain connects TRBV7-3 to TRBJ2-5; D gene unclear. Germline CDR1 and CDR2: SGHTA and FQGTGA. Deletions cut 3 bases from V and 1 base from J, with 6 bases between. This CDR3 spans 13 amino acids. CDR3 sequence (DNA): TGTGCCAGCAGCTTGGGGTCCCAAGAGACCCAGTACTTC. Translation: CASSLGSQETQYF.